The clone carrying this T cell receptor beta chain was seen repeatedly, ten times or more. Antigen specificity is unknown. The source of the sample is a study of T-cell memory formation after mild COVID-19. Study context: TCR clustering was largely donor specific.

V lost 5 bases to trimming and J lost 3 bases, with 18 bases between them. The germline gives CDR1 SGHRS, CDR2 YFSETQ. The CDR3 contains 15 residues. TCRdb analysed the 5' RACE reads with MiXCR anew, one entry per CDR3 protein. The sample carries almost 550,000 distinct CDR3 sequences, 20% recorded once. Regarding the study as a whole: Mainly in CM and EM were contracting CD4+ clones; CD8+ were in EMRA. Day 15 to 85 contracting clones showed balanced CD4/CD8; day 15 to 37 expanders favored CD4+. Whether second-wave clones peaking at day 37 were SARS-CoV-2 specific went unconfirmed.

The chain has TRBV5-1 and TRBJ2-7, with D perhaps matching TRBD1 (5 bases). Sequencing was done on a sample of PBMCs or a T cell subset sorted from them (not recorded which). The clonotype was recovered from an adult woman who had mild COVID-19 (a few samples of this study predate the infection). Cell type and time point are not known. The DNA for the CDR3 is TGCGCCAGCAGACCTTTAGGGGCCACTAACTACGAGCAGTACTTC. Translated, it gives CASRPLGATNYEQYF.